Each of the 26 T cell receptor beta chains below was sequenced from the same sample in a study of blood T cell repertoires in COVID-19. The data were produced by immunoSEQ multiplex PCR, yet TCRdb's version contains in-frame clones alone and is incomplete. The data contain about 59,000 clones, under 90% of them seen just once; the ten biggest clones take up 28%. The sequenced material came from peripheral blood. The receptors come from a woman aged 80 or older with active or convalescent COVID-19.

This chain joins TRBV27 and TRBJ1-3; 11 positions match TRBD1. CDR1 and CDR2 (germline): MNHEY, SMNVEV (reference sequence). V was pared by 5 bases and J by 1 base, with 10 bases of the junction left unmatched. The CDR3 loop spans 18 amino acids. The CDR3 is CASSQGTGGPLSGNTIYF. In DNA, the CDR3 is TGTGCCAGCAGTCAGGGGACAGGGGGACCTCTATCTGGAAACACCATATATTTT.

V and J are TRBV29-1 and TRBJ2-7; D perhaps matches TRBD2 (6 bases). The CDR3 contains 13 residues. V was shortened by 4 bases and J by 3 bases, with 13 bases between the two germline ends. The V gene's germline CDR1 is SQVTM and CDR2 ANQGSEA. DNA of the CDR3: TGCAGCGTTGCTAATTTGGGGGGCTACGAGCAGTACTTC. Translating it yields CSVANLGGYEQYF.

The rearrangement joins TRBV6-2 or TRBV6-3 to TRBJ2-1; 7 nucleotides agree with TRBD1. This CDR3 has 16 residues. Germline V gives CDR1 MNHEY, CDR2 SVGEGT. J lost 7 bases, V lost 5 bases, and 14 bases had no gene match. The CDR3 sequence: CASSQRTGAFGNEQFF. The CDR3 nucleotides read TGTGCCAGCAGTCAAAGGACAGGAGCCTTTGGGAATGAGCAGTTCTTC.

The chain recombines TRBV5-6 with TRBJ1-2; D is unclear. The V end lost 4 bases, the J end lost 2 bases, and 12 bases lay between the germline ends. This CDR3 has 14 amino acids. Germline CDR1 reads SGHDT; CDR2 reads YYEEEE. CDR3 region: CASSASRFNYGYTF. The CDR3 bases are TGTGCCAGCAGCGCCAGTCGATTCAACTATGGCTACACCTTC. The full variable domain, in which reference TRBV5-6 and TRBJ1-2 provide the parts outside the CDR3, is DAGVTQSPTHLIKTRGQQVTLRCSPKSGHDTVSWYQQALGQGPQFIFQYYEEEERQRGNFPDRFSGHQFPNYSSELNVNALLLGDSALYLCASSASRFNYGYTFGSGTRLTVV.

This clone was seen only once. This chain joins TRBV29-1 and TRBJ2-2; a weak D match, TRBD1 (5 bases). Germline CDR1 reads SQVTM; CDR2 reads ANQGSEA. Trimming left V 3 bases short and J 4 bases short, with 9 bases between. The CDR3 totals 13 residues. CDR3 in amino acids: CSVDRVFTGELFF. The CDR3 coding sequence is TGCAGCGTTGACAGGGTTTTCACCGGGGAGCTGTTTTTT.

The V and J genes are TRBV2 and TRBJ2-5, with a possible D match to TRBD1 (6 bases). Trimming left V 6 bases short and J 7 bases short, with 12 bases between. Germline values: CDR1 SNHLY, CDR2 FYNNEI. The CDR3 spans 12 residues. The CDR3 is CASRQGMGTQYF. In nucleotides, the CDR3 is TGTGCCAGCAGACAGGGAATGGGGACCCAGTACTTC.

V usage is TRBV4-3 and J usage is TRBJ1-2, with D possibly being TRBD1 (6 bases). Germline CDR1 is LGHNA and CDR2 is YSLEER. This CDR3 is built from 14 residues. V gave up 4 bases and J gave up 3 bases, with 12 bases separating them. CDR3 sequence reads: CASSPTGLDYGYTF. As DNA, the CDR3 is TGCGCCAGCAGCCCTACAGGGCTGGACTATGGCTACACCTTC.

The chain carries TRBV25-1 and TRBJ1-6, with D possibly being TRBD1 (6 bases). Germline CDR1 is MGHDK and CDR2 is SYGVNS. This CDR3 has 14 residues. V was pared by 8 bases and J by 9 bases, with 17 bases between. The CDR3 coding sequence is TGTGCCAGCTCGGTGGGGGCGGGAGGTTCACCCCTCCACTTT. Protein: CASSVGAGGSPLHF.

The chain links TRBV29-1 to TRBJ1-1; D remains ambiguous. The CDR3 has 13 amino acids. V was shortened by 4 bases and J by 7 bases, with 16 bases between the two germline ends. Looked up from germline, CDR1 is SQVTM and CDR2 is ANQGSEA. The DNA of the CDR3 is TGCAGCGTTGTCGGACGGGATGGTGGTGAAGCTTTCTTT. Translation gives CSVVGRDGGEAFF.

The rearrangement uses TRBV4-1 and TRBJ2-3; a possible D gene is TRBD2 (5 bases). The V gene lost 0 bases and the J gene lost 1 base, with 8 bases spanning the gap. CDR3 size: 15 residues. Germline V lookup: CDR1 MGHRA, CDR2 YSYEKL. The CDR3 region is CASSQDQRGTDTQYF. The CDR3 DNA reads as TGCGCCAGCAGCCAAGATCAGAGGGGCACAGATACGCAGTATTTT.

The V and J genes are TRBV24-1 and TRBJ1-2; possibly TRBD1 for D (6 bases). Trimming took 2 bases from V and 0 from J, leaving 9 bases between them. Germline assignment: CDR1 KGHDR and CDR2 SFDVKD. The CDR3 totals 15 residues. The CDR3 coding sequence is TGTGCCACCAGTGATTCAGGGGATACTAACTATGGCTACACCTTC. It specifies CATSDSGDTNYGYTF.

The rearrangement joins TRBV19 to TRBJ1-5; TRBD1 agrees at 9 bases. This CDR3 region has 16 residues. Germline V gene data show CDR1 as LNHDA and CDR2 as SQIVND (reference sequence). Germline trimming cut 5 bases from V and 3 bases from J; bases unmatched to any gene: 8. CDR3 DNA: TGTGCCAGTAGTTCGATGGACAGGGGCCTCAATCAGCCCCAGCATTTT. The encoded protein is CASSSMDRGLNQPQHF.

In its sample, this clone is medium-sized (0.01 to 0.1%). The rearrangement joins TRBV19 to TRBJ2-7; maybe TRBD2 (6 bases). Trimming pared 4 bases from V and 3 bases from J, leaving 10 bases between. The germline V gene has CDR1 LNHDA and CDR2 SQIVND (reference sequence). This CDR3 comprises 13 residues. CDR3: CASSTGLIYEQYF. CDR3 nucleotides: TGTGCCAGTAGTACCGGACTAATCTACGAGCAGTACTTC.

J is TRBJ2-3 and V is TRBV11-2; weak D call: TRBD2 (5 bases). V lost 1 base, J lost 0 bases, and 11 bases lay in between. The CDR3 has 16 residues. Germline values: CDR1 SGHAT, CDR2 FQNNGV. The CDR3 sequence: CASSLGGSTSTDTQYF. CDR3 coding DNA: TGTGCCAGCAGCTTAGGAGGGAGTACTAGCACAGATACGCAGTATTTT.

CDR3 DNA: TGTGCCAGCAGCCAAGGAGGCCAGGGCTCTGGAAACACCATATATTTT. Amino acids: CASSQGGQGSGNTIYF. V is TRBV3-1 (or the pseudogene TRBV3-2) and J is TRBJ1-3, with D possibly matching TRBD1 (5 bases). This CDR3 has 16 amino acids. In germline, CDR1 is LGHDT, CDR2 YNNKEL (reference sequence). The V and J ends lost 1 base and 0 bases respectively, with 10 bases between them.

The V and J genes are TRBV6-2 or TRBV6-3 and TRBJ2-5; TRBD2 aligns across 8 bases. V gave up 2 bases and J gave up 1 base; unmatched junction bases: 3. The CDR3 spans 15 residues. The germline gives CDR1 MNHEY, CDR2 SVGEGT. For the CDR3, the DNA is TGTGCCAGCAGTTACCTGCGGGGGGCCCAAGAGACCCAGTACTTC. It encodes CASSYLRGAQETQYF.

CDR3 DNA sequence: TGTGCCAGCGGGGGCAGATATCAGCCCCAGCATTTT. Amino acid sequence: CASGGRYQPQHF. The rearrangement uses TRBV28 and TRBJ1-5, with D possibly being TRBD1 (6 bases). The CDR3 runs 12 residues. V lost 8 bases and J lost 5, with 10 bases in between. The germline CDR1 and CDR2 sequences are MDHEN and SYDVKM.

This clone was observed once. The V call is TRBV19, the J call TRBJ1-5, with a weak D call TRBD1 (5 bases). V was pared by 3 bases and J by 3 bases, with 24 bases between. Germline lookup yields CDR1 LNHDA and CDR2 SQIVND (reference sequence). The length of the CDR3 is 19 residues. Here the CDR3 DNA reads TGTGCCAGTAGTATTCGCGGCAGGGCGGCAAGCCCCTACAATCAGCCCCAGCATTTT. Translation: CASSIRGRAASPYNQPQHF.

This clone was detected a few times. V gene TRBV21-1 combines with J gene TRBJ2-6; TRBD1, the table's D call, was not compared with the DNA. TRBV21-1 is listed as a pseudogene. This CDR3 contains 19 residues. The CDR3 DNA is TGTGCCAGCAGCAAAAGGGGACAGGGGACCCCTGCTGGGGCCAACGTCCTGACTTTC. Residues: CASSKRGQGTPAGANVLTF.

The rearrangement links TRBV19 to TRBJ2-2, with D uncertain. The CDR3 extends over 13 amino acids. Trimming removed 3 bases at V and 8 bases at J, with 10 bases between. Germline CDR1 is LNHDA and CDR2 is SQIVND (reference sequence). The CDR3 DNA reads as TGTGCCAGTAGTATTGATTGGCTTGGGGAGCTGTTTTTT. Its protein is CASSIDWLGELFF.

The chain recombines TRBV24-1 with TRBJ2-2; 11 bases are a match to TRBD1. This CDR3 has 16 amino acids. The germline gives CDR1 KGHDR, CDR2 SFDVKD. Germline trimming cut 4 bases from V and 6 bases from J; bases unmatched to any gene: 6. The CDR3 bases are TGTGCCACCAGTGACCCGGGACAGGGGGTGGCCGGGGAGCTGTTTTTT. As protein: CATSDPGQGVAGELFF.

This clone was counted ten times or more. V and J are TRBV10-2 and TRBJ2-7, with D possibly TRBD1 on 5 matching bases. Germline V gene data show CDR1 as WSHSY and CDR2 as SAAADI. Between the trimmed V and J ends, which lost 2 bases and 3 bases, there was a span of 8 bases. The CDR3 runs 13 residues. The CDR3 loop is CASSERGGYEQYF. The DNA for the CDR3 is TGCGCCAGCAGTGAGAGGGGCGGCTACGAGCAGTACTTC.

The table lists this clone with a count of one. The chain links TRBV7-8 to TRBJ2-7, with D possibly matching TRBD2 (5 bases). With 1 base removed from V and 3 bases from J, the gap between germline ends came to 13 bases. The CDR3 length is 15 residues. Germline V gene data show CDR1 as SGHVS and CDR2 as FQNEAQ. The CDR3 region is CASSLEPRADYEQYF. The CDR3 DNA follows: TGTGCCAGCAGCTTAGAGCCGAGGGCGGACTACGAGCAGTACTTC.

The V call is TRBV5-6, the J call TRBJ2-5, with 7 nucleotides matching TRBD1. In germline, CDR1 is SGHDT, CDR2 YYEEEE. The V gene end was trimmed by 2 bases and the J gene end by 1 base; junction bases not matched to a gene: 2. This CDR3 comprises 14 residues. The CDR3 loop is CASSFPGGQETQYF. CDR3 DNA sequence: TGTGCCAGCAGCTTCCCAGGGGGCCAAGAGACCCAGTACTTC. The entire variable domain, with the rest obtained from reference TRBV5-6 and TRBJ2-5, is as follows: DAGVTQSPTHLIKTRGQQVTLRCSPKSGHDTVSWYQQALGQGPQFIFQYYEEEERQRGNFPDRFSGHQFPNYSSELNVNALLLGDSALYLCASSFPGGQETQYFGPGTRLLVL.

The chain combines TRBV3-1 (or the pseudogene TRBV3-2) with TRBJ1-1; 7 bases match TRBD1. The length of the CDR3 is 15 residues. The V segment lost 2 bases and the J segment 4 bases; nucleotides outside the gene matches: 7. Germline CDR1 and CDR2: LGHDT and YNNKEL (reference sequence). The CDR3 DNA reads TGTGCCAGCAGCCAAACCCCATCAGGGGGCACTGAAGCTTTCTTT. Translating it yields CASSQTPSGGTEAFF.

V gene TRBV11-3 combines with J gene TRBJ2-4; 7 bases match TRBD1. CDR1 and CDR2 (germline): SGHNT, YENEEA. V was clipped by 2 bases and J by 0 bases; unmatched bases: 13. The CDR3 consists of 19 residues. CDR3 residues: CASSLPSDRRFLAKNIQYF. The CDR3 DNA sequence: TGTGCCAGCAGCTTACCGTCGGACAGGAGGTTTCTAGCCAAAAACATTCAGTACTTC.